These T cell receptor beta chains were read from a single sample in a study of OX40 agonist ivuxolimab in advanced cancers. Only in-frame clones appear in the TCRdb table, and some are missing; sequencing was by immunoSEQ multiplex PCR. The sample has about 65,000 clones; 87% are singletons. The material was CD4+ or CD8+ T cells sorted from blood, obtained in a trial of the OX40 agonist ivuxolimab. The receptors derive from an adult with an advanced solid tumor such as melanoma, head and neck, liver or kidney cancer. Both conserved end residues are part of each CDR3.

v_call cdr3_aa
TRBV6-5 CASNLRQGPPHF
TRBV30 CAWREGGRTYSPLHF
TRBV5-1 CASSLEAGRTEAFF
TRBV10-2 CASSDNGGRGNTGELFF
TRBV18 CASSPDTNQPQHF
TRBV7-2 CASSGGPSWYEQYF
TRBV7-8 CASSSGASQETQYF
TRBV6-6 CASSSGNTQYF
TRBV7-9 CASSLLSGASEAFF
TRBV9 CASSAFTSTETQYF
TRBV19 CASSIGGGSYNEQFF
TRBV5-1 CASRGEGVENTEAFF
TRBV6-5 CASSAWGQGYEAFF
TRBV25-1 CASSSRGSGGSTDTQYF
TRBV15 CATSRVRDSNQPQHF
TRBV7-2 CASSPSRLDTIYF
TRBV5-4 CASSRPGQGRDEQFF
TRBV4-1 CASSPSGQGISVGYTF
TRBV7-2 CASSRGGPDTQYF
TRBV19 CASSILQVRISNQPQHF